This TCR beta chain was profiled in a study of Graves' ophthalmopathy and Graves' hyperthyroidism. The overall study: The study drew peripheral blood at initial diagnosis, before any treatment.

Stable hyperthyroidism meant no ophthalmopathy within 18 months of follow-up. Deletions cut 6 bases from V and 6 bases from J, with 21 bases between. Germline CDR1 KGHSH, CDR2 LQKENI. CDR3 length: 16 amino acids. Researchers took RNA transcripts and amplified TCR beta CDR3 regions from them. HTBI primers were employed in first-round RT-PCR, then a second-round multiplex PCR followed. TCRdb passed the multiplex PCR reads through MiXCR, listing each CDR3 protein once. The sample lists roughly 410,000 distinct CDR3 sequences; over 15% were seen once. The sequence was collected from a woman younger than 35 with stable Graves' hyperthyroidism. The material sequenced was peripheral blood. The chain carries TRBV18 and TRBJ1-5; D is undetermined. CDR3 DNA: TGTGCCAGCTCCCCGCTCAAAACGGGCACTATTCAGCCCCAGCATTTT. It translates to CASSPLKTGTIQPQHF.